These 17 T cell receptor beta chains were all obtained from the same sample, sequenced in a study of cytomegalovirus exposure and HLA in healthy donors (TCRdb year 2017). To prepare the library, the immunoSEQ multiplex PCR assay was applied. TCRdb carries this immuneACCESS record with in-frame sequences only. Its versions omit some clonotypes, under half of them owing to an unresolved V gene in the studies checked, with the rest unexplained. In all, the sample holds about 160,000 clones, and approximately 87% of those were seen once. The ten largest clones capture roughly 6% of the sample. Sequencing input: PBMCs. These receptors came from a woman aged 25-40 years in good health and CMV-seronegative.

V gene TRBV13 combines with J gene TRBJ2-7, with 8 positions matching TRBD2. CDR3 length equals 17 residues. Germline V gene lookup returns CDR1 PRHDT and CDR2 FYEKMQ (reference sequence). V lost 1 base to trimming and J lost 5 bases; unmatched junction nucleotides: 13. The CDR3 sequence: CASSLAGLGPKEDEQYF. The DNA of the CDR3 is TGTGCCAGCAGCTTAGCGGGACTAGGGCCGAAGGAAGACGAGCAGTACTTC.

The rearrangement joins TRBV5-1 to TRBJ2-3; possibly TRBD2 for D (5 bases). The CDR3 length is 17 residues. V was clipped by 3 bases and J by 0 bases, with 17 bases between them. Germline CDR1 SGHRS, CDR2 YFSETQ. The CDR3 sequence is CASSSLKTTTSTDTQYF. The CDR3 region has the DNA TGCGCCAGCAGCTCATTAAAGACTACAACTAGCACAGATACGCAGTATTTT.

The CDR3 reads CASSIVPRPGSQPQHF. CDR3 coding DNA: TGTGCCAGTAGTATAGTTCCGCGGCCGGGGAGTCAGCCCCAGCATTTT. The rearrangement uses TRBV19 and TRBJ1-5; D remains ambiguous. Trimming shortened V by 1 base and J by 6 bases, and 16 bases separated the two germline ends. This CDR3 contains 16 residues. Germline V lookup: CDR1 LNHDA, CDR2 SQIVND (reference sequence).

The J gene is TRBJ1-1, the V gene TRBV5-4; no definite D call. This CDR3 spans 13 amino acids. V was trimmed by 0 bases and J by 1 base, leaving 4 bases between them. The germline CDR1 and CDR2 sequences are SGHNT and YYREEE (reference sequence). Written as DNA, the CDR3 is TGTGCCAGCAGCTTGGACAGGAACACTGAAGCTTTCTTT. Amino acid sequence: CASSLDRNTEAFF. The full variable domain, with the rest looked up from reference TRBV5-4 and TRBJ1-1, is ETGVTQSPTHLIKTRGQQVTLRCSSQSGHNTVSWYQQALGQGPQFIFQYYREEENGRGNFPPRFSGLQFPNYSSELNVNALELDDSALYLCASSLDRNTEAFFGQGTRLTVV.

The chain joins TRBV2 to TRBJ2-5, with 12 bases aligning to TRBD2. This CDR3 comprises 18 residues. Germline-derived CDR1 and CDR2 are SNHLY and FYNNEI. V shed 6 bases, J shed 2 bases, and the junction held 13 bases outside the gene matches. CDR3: CASRGGSPGLAGQETQYF. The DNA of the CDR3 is TGTGCCAGCAGAGGGGGTTCTCCCGGACTAGCGGGGCAAGAGACCCAGTACTTC.

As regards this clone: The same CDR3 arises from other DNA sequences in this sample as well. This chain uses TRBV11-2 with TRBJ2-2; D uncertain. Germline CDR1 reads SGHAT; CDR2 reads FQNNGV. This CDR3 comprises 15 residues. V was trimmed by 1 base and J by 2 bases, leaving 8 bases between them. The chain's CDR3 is CASSLVVVNTGELFF. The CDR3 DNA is TGTGCCAGCAGCTTAGTCGTAGTAAACACCGGGGAGCTGTTTTTT.

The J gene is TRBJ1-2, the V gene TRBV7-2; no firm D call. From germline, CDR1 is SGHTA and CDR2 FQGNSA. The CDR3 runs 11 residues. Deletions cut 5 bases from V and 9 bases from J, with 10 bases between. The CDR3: CASSGSNRYTF. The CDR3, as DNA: TGTGCCAGCAGCGGCTCAAATCGCTACACCTTC.

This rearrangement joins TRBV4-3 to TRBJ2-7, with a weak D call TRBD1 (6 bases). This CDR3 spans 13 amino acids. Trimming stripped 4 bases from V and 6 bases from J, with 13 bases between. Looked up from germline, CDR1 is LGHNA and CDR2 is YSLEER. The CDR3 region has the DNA TGCGCCAGCAGCCCCGGGACAACGCTCGAGCAGTACTTC. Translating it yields CASSPGTTLEQYF.

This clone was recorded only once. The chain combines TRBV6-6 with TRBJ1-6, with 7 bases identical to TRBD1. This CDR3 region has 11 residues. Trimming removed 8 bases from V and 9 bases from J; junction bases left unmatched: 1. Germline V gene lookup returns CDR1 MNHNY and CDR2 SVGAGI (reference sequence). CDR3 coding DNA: TGTGCCAGCGGACAGGTTTCACCCCTCCACTTT. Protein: CASGQVSPLHF.

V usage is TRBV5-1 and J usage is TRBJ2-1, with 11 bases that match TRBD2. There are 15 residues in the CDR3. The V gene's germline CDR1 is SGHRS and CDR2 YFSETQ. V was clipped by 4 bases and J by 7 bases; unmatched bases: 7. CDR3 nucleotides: TGCGCCAGCAGCCTCACTAGCGGGAGCACGAATGAGCAGTTCTTC. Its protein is CASSLTSGSTNEQFF.

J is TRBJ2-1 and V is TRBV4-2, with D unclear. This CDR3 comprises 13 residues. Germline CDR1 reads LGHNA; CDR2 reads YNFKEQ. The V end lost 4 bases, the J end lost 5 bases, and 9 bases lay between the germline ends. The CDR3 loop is CASSPRRNNEQFF. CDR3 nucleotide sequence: TGTGCCAGCAGCCCCCGGCGGAACAATGAGCAGTTCTTC.

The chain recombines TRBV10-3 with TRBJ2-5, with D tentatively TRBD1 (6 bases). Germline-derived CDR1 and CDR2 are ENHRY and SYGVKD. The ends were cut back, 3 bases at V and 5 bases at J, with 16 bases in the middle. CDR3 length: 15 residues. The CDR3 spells CAISDLPGAEETQYF. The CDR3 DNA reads TGTGCCATCAGTGACCTCCCAGGGGCGGAGGAGACCCAGTACTTC.

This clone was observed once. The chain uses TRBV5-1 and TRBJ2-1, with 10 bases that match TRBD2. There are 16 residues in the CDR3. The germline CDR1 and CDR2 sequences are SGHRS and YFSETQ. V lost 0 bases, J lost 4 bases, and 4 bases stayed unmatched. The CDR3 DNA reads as TGCGCCAGCAGCTTGGTTTCTAGCGGGGGATACAATGAGCAGTTCTTC. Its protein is CASSLVSSGGYNEQFF.

Here the CDR3 reads CASSATGTRNEQFF. The DNA for the CDR3 is TGTGCCAGCAGTGCTACCGGGACTAGAAATGAGCAGTTCTTC. The chain combines TRBV25-1 with TRBJ2-1; 8 bases agree with TRBD2. The CDR3 is 14 residues long. Unmatched junction bases numbered 6, after V lost 4 bases and J lost 7 bases. Germline V gives CDR1 MGHDK, CDR2 SYGVNS.

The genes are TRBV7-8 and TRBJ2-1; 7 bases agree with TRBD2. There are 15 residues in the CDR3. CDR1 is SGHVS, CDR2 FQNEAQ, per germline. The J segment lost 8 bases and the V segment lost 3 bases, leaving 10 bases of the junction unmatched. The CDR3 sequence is CASSFLAESRDEQFF. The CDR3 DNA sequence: TGTGCCAGCAGCTTCCTAGCGGAGTCCAGGGATGAGCAGTTCTTC.

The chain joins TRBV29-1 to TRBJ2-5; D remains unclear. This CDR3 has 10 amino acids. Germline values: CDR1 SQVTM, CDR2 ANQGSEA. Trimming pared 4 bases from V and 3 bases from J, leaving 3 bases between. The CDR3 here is CSVGKETQYF. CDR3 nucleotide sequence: TGCAGCGTTGGAAAAGAGACCCAGTACTTC.

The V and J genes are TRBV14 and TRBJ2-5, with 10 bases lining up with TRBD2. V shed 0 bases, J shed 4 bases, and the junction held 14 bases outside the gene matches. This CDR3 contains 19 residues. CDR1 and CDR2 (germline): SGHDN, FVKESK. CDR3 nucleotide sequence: TGTGCCAGCAGCCAAGAAGGAGCCCTAGCGGGAGCCCCCTTAGAGACCCAGTACTTC. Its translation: CASSQEGALAGAPLETQYF.